The clone carrying this T cell receptor (beta chain) was detected once. The antigen remains unidentified. Time point specified: baseline pretreatment blood. As for treatment: 15 Gy SBRT to primary tumor, nephrectomy 4 weeks later. After SBRT, blood was collected at 2 and 4 weeks, plus baseline. The data originate from a study of radiation and T cells in renal cell carcinoma. On the study more broadly: Nephrectomy followed 15 Gy stereotactic body radiation by 4 weeks.

Repertoires were generated with immunoSEQ multiplex PCR, while TCRdb's copy carries only in-frame clones and drops some. The data show 90,000 to 100,000 clones, with about 88% seen just once and 6% to 9% held by the top ten. The CDR3 length is 16 residues. Study-level findings and limits: From baseline, blood top tumor clonotypes peaked at 2 weeks post-radiation.

This chain uses TRBV21-1 with TRBJ2-7; TRBD1, as called in the table, went unchecked against the DNA. TRBV21-1 is a recognized pseudogene. Specimen: blood, collected from a patient whose treatment included radiotherapy and nephrectomy. This TCR came from a middle-aged man with renal cell carcinoma. The DNA of the CDR3 is TGTGCCAGCAGCAAAGCGGACAGGGGGAGCTCCTACGAGCAGTACTTC. Translated, it gives CASSKADRGSSYEQYF.